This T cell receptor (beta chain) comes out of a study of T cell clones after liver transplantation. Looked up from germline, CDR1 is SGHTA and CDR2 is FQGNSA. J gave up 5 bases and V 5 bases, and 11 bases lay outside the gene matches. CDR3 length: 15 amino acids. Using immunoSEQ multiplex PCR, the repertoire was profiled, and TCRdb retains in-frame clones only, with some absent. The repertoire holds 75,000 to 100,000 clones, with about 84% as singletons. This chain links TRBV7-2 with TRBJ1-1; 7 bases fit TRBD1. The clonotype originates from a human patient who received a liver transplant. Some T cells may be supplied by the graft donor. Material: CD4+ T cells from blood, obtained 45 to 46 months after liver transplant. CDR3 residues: CASSASHRGGTEAFF. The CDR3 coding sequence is TGTGCCAGCAGCGCTTCTCACAGGGGCGGGACTGAAGCTTTCTTT.